These T cell receptor beta chains were read from a single sample in a study of radiation and T cells in renal cell carcinoma. Assay: immunoSEQ multiplex PCR; the TCRdb copy retains only in-frame clones and omits some. The sample has roughly 120,000 clones; over 75% are singletons. Source: blood, taken from a patient whose treatment included radiotherapy and nephrectomy. Receptors originate from a woman between 55 and 75 years old with renal cell carcinoma. Both conserved end residues are part of each CDR3.

>TRBV19|13|TRBJ2-1
CASGPPTYNEQFF
>TRBV9|16|TRBJ1-1
CASSAARDRPNTEAFF
>TRBV4-3|14|TRBJ2-1
CASSQDYSLNEQFF
>TRBV4-2|15|TRBJ2-1
CASSQPSGSFYEQFF
>TRBV19|14|TRBJ1-5
CASILQGLGQPQHF
>TRBV30|11|TRBJ2-5
CAWGGRETQYF
>TRBV29-1|11|TRBJ2-7
CSVVWGYEQYF
>TRBV6-5|15|TRBJ1-1
CASSYFPAANTEAFF
>TRBV2|15|TRBJ1-4
CASSPDGSDNEKLFF
>TRBV10-3|14|TRBJ1-2
CATHRDNSNYGYTF
>TRBV6-1|13|TRBJ1-1
CASRVQGRSEAFF
>TRBV9|15|TRBJ1-6
CASSVGQRNNSPLHF
>TRBV5-1|12|TRBJ1-2
CASTGSSPGYTF
>TRBV10-2|15|TRBJ2-1
CASSAGLAGVNEQFF
>TRBV7-2|14|TRBJ2-1
CASRPRRERGEQFF
>TRBV7-3|14|TRBJ1-1
CASSLTDGNTEAFF
>TRBV19|14|TRBJ1-2
CASSRDRENYGYTF
>TRBV18|14|TRBJ2-3
CASSSFENPDTQYF
>TRBV2|14|TRBJ2-7
CASSGSTGSYEQYF
>TRBV7-8|13|TRBJ2-3
CASSLIGGDTQYF
>TRBV4-1|16|TRBJ1-5
CASSQGKGNRNQPQHF
>TRBV19|14|TRBJ2-7
CASSTYGGTYEQYF
>TRBV5-1|16|TRBJ2-5
CASSTTSGDGLKTQYF
>TRBV10-3|13|TRBJ2-1
CAISEPRGNEQFF
>TRBV30|17|TRBJ1-1
CAWSVYRQGFMNTEAFF